This TCR beta chain was captured by sequencing in a study of blood T cell repertoires in COVID-19. Study-wide background: Acute and convalescent COVID-19 samples came from the United States, Italy and Spain. The cDNA or gDNA used as material had been derived from T cells, B-cell-depleted T cells, or PBMCs.

Original processing notes: How many nucleated cells were present was estimated from reference gene primer amplification. Assay: immunoSEQ multiplex PCR; the TCRdb copy retains only in-frame clones and omits some. From that table come the V and J calls and clone size; the DNA was used to work out D and trimming. The data contain 80,000 or so clones, roughly nine tenths of them seen just once; the ten biggest clones take up more than 2%. V was trimmed by 3 bases and J by 9 bases, leaving 15 bases between them. The CDR3 is 15 residues long. The germline gives CDR1 LNHDA, CDR2 SQIVND (reference sequence). This clone was observed a single time.

The material sequenced was peripheral blood. This receptor was taken from a man between 45 and 60 years old with acute or convalescent COVID-19. The chain links TRBV19 to TRBJ1-6, with D tentatively TRBD1 (5 bases). The CDR3: CASSMGGDRGSPLHF. CDR3 DNA sequence: TGTGCCAGTAGTATGGGAGGGGACCGCGGTTCACCCCTCCACTTT.